Each of the 10 T cell receptor beta chains below was sequenced from the same sample in a study of beta chain features in type 1 diabetes. Study findings and constraints: Moderate yet significant TCRB CDR3 shortening was seen in Type 1 diabetes patients in all four CD4+ subsets.

Investigators reverse transcribed all isolated RNA, so they sequenced expressed TCRB transcripts. Repertoires were generated with immunoSEQ multiplex PCR, while TCRdb's copy carries only in-frame clones and drops some. The profile covers about 700,000 clones, with around 15% appearing a single time and about 0.02% taken by the ten largest. What these receptors recognize is not known. What was sequenced was naive CD4+ T cells from blood. The receptors come from a man younger than 35 with type 1 diabetes.

This clone was observed a handful of times. Other DNA sequences from this sample encode an identical CDR3 as well. The V and J genes are TRBV7-9 and TRBJ1-1, with D possibly TRBD1 on 5 matching bases. V gave up 5 bases and J gave up 1 base, with 11 bases separating them. Germline V gives CDR1 SEHNR, CDR2 FQNEAQ (reference sequence). The CDR3 is 14 residues long. The CDR3 protein is CASSLRGENTEAFF. The CDR3 DNA follows: TGTGCCAGCAGCCTACGGGGGGAGAACACTGAAGCTTTCTTT. Together with reference TRBV7-9 and TRBJ1-1, the CDR3 gives the full variable domain: DTGVSQNPRHKITKRGQNVTFRCDPISEHNRLYWYRQTLGQGPEFLTYFQNEAQLEKSRLLSDRFSAERPKGSFSTLEIQRTEQGDSAMYLCASSLRGENTEAFFGQGTRLTVV.

In this sample, this clone turned up a few times. This chain joins TRBV19 and TRBJ1-1; 7 nucleotides align to TRBD1. The CDR3 extends over 15 amino acids. Trimming removed 10 bases from V and 5 bases from J; junction bases left unmatched: 16. Germline CDR1 LNHDA, CDR2 SQIVND (reference sequence). The CDR3 DNA reads as TGTGCCACTTACACAGGGGAAAAGTTGTGGACTGAAGCTTTCTTT. Protein product: CATYTGEKLWTEAFF.

This clone was picked up a small number of times. The chain recombines TRBV19 with TRBJ2-1, with 7 bases identical to TRBD1. The J segment lost 2 bases and the V segment lost 3 bases, leaving 1 base of the junction unmatched. Germline V lookup: CDR1 LNHDA, CDR2 SQIVND (reference sequence). This CDR3 is 14 amino acids long. This chain's CDR3 is CASSIGTAYNEQFF. The CDR3, as DNA: TGTGCCAGTAGTATCGGGACAGCCTACAATGAGCAGTTCTTC. Full variable domain (remainder filled in from reference TRBV19 and TRBJ2-1): DGGITQSPKYLFRKEGQNVTLSCEQNLNHDAMYWYRQDPGQGLRLIYYSQIVNDFQKGDIAEGYSVSREKKESFPLTVTSAQKNPTAFYLCASSIGTAYNEQFFGPGTRLTVL.

The CDR3 is CASSPRGYSYNEQFF. The CDR3 DNA follows: TGTGCCAGCAGCCCTAGGGGCTACTCCTACAATGAGCAGTTCTTC. The J gene is TRBJ2-1, the V gene TRBV7-9, with a weak D call TRBD1 (5 bases). This CDR3 has 15 residues. CDR1 and CDR2 (germline): SEHNR, FQNEAQ (reference sequence). V was pared by 5 bases and J by 0 bases, with 11 bases between.

The chain has TRBV27 and TRBJ2-3, with TRBD1 identical over 8 bases. The CDR3 has 13 amino acids. The V segment lost 4 bases and the J segment 10 bases; nucleotides outside the gene matches: 7. The germline V gene has CDR1 MNHEY and CDR2 SMNVEV (reference sequence). CDR3 loop: CASSYRQGTAQYF. CDR3 DNA: TGTGCCAGCAGTTACCGACAGGGGACGGCGCAGTATTTT.

This chain connects TRBV10-3 to TRBJ1-4; the match to TRBD1 covers 7 bases. The germline V gene has CDR1 ENHRY and CDR2 SYGVKD. V gave up 10 bases and J gave up 3 bases; unmatched junction bases: 5. The CDR3 is made up of 13 amino acids. CDR3 coding DNA: TGTGCCACCACAGGGGCCGCTAATGAAAAACTGTTTTTT. Amino acid sequence: CATTGAANEKLFF.

The chain uses TRBV29-1 and TRBJ2-1; perhaps TRBD2 as D (5 bases). Looked up from germline, CDR1 is SQVTM and CDR2 is ANQGSEA. The CDR3 length is 13 residues. CDR3 DNA: TGCAGTGACACGGGAAGCTCCTACAATGAGCAGTTCTTC. This encodes CSDTGSSYNEQFF.

The chain uses TRBV18 and TRBJ2-1, with D possibly matching TRBD1 (6 bases). Germline V gene data show CDR1 as KGHSH and CDR2 as LQKENI. CDR3 length: 15 residues. V lost 3 bases, J lost 1 base, and 10 bases lay in between. CDR3 coding DNA: TGTGCCAGCTCACCCTACAGGGTTTCCTACAATGAGCAGTTCTTC. It is translated as CASSPYRVSYNEQFF.

The chain employs TRBV5-1 and TRBJ2-3; D remains unclear. CDR1 is SGHRS and CDR2 is YFSETQ in the germline V gene. Between the trimmed V and J ends, which lost 2 bases and 2 bases, there was a span of 6 bases. This CDR3 region has 13 residues. CDR3 DNA: TGCGCCAGCAGCTTCCAAAACACAGATACGCAGTATTTT. It encodes CASSFQNTDTQYF. Looking up the rest from reference TRBV5-1 and TRBJ2-3 gives the full variable domain: KAGVTQTPRYLIKTRGQQVTLSCSPISGHRSVSWYQQTPGQGLQFLFEYFSETQRNKGNFPGRFSGRQFSNSRSEMNVSTLELGDSALYLCASSFQNTDTQYFGPGTRLTVL.

This clone was seen only a few times. The chain carries TRBV9 and TRBJ2-2, with D hard to call. The CDR3 spans 16 residues. Germline values: CDR1 SGDLS, CDR2 YYNGEE. Trimming took 4 bases from V and 2 from J, leaving 15 bases between them. The CDR3 sequence: CASSPLRTLNTGELFF. The CDR3 DNA reads TGTGCCAGCAGCCCCCTCCGGACGTTAAACACCGGGGAGCTGTTTTTT.